These 7 T cell receptor beta chains came from one sample sequenced in a study of blood T cell repertoires in COVID-19. Clones were read by immunoSEQ multiplex PCR, and TCRdb kept only the in-frame ones, dropping some. The sample has around 150,000 clones, approximately 86% seen once; the top ten hold 3% to 4%. The sequencing input was peripheral blood. These receptors were taken from a man between 65 and 79 years old with acute or convalescent COVID-19.

This rearrangement joins TRBV7-9 to TRBJ2-1, with TRBD2 identical over 12 bases. With V trimmed by 5 bases and J by 10 bases, 6 bases remained unmatched. Germline V gives CDR1 SEHNR, CDR2 FQNEAQ (reference sequence). This CDR3 comprises 14 residues. CDR3 DNA: TGTGCCAGCAGCGGTGGACTAGCGGGAAAGGAGCAGTTCTTC. Encoded protein: CASSGGLAGKEQFF.

The chain recombines TRBV11-3 with TRBJ2-2, with 7 nucleotides matching TRBD1. The V and J ends lost 1 base and 6 bases, in that order; junction bases with no gene match: 2. This CDR3 is 14 amino acids long. The germline CDR1 and CDR2 sequences are SGHNT and YENEEA. DNA of the CDR3: TGTGCCAGCAGCTTAGCCAGGGGGTCCGGGGAGCTGTTTTTT. Amino acids: CASSLARGSGELFF.

This sequence joins TRBV5-1 and TRBJ2-2; possible D gene TRBD1, 5 bases. CDR1 and CDR2 (germline): SGHRS, YFSETQ. This CDR3 is 15 amino acids long. Trimming left V 0 bases short and J 6 bases short, with 12 bases between. The CDR3 DNA reads as TGCGCCAGCAGCTTGGCTCAGGGTGGAGCCGGGGAGCTGTTTTTT. This encodes CASSLAQGGAGELFF.

The chain links TRBV6-1 to TRBJ2-7; D remains ambiguous. CDR3 size: 15 residues. Trimming removed 0 bases from V and 2 bases from J, with 11 bases in between. From germline, CDR1 is MNHNS and CDR2 SASEGT. The CDR3 sequence: CASSEAPVIAYEQYF. The CDR3 coding sequence is TGTGCCAGCAGTGAAGCCCCGGTAATAGCCTACGAGCAGTACTTC.

V and J are TRBV7-9 and TRBJ2-1; TRBD2 matches at 10 bases. J was trimmed by 8 bases and V by 5 bases; bases with no gene match: 9. CDR3 size: 15 residues. CDR1 and CDR2 from the germline V gene are SEHNR and FQNEAQ (reference sequence). This chain's CDR3 is CASSEGLAGVDEQFF. DNA for the CDR3: TGTGCCAGCAGCGAGGGTCTAGCGGGAGTGGATGAGCAGTTCTTC.

The DNA for the CDR3 is TGTGCCAGCTCACCACGACTAGAGTCCTACGAGCAGTACTTC. Protein: CASSPRLESYEQYF. The rearrangement uses TRBV18 and TRBJ2-7; possibly TRBD2 for D (6 bases). Trimming cost V 1 base and J 1 base, with 8 bases left between them. The CDR3 covers 14 residues. The V gene's germline CDR1 is KGHSH and CDR2 LQKENI.

Here the CDR3 reads CASSSASRTGDIFNYGYTF. The CDR3 DNA reads TGTGCCAGCAGTTCCGCTAGCCGGACAGGGGACATTTTCAACTATGGCTACACCTTC. The rearrangement uses TRBV6-2 or TRBV6-3 and TRBJ1-2; 9 bases are a match to TRBD1. V was pared by 4 bases and J by 2 bases, with 17 bases of the junction left unmatched. CDR1 and CDR2 (germline): MNHEY, SVGEGT. This CDR3 spans 19 amino acids.